The clone carrying this T cell receptor beta chain was counted only a few times. Its cognate antigen is unknown. TCRB transcripts that were expressed got sequenced, as all of the isolated RNA had been reverse transcribed. The protocol was immunoSEQ multiplex PCR, while the TCRdb copy is restricted to in-frame clones and leaves out a portion. The data hold around 130,000 clones, with approximately 9% observed a single time. This entry comes from a study of beta chain features in type 1 diabetes. About the study: Analysis included around 110,000,000 sorted cells drawn from all samples.

Overall study results and limits: Among patients with Type 1 diabetes, TCRB CDR3s were moderately but significantly shorter in every one of the four CD4+ subsets.

Per the germline V gene, CDR1 is SGHRS and CDR2 is YFSETQ. The CDR3 is 15 residues long. V was clipped by 0 bases and J by 6 bases, with 13 bases between them. The material sequenced was central memory CD4+ T cells from blood. This clonotype was sampled from a young man with type 1 diabetes. The chain carries TRBV5-1 and TRBJ2-1; perhaps TRBD1 as D (5 bases). CDR3 sequence (DNA): TGCGCCAGCAGCTTGGAGACAGACCAGCTCAATGAGCAGTTCTTC. Translation: CASSLETDQLNEQFF.